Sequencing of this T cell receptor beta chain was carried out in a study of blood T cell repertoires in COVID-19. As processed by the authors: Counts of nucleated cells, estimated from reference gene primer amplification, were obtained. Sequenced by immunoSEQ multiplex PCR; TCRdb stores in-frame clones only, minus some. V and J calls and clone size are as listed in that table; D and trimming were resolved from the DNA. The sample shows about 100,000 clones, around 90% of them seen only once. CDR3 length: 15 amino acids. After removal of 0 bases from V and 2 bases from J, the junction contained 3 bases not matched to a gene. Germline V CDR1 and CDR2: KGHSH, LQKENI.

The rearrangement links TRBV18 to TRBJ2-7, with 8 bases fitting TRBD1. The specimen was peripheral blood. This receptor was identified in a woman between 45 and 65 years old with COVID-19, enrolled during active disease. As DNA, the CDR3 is TGTGCCAGCTCACCACCGGGACAGGTGGCCTACGAGCAGTACTTC. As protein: CASSPPGQVAYEQYF.